This TCR beta chain was sequenced during a study of blood T cell repertoires in COVID-19. Across the whole study: Specimens from acute and convalescent COVID-19 originated in the United States, Italy and Spain. In each case, the material was cDNA or gDNA derived from T cells, B-cell-depleted T cells, or PBMCs.

The ends lost 7 bases at V and 7 bases at J; junction bases unmatched: 9. Per the germline V gene, CDR1 is MGHDK and CDR2 is SYGVNS. This CDR3 has 14 amino acids. TCRdb keeps only in-frame clones here, not all; method: immunoSEQ multiplex PCR. The sample shows 250,000 or so clones, over 70% of them seen only once. This TCR came from a woman of 80 years or more with acute or convalescent COVID-19. The J gene is TRBJ2-1, the V gene TRBV25-1; TRBD2 aligns across 8 bases. Specimen: peripheral blood. CDR3 in DNA: TGTGCCAGCAAAGGACTAGCTGAATCGAATGAGCAGTTCTTC. Encoded protein: CASKGLAESNEQFF.